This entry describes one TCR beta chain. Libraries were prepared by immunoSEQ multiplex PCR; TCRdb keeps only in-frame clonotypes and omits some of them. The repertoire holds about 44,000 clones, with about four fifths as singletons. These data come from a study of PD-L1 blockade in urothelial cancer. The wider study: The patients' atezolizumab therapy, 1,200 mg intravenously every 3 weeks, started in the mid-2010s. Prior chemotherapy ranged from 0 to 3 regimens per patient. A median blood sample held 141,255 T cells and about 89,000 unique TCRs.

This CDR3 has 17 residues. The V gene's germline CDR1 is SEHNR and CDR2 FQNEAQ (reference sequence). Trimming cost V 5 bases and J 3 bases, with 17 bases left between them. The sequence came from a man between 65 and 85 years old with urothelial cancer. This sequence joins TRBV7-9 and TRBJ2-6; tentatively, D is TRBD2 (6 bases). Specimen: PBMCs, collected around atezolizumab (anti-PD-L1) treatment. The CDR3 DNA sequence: TGTGCCAGCAGCCCCCGCGGAGGGGATGGTGGGGCCAACGTCCTGACTTTC. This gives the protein CASSPRGGDGGANVLTF. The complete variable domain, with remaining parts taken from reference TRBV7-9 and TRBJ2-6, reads DTGVSQNPRHKITKRGQNVTFRCDPISEHNRLYWYRQTLGQGPEFLTYFQNEAQLEKSRLLSDRFSAERPKGSFSTLEIQRTEQGDSAMYLCASSPRGGDGGANVLTFGAGSRLTVL.